Listed here are 14 T cell receptor beta chains from one sample, sequenced in a study of blood T cell repertoires in COVID-19. Measured with immunoSEQ multiplex PCR; TCRdb has only the in-frame clones, and not every one. The sample records 250,000 or so clones, about 83% being singletons. Sequenced material: peripheral blood. All receptors come from a man older than 75 with acute or convalescent COVID-19.

This clone was counted once. The chain joins TRBV10-3 to TRBJ2-1; 9 bases map to TRBD2. The CDR3 is 16 amino acids. The germline gives CDR1 ENHRY, CDR2 SYGVKD. The ends lost 0 bases at V and 1 base at J; junction bases unmatched: 1. Here the CDR3 DNA reads TGTGCCATCAGTGAGTCGACTAGCGGTTCCTACAATGAGCAGTTCTTC. Translating gives CAISESTSGSYNEQFF.

This clone was found a few times. The rearrangement uses TRBV24-1 and TRBJ1-4; no clear D. Germline V CDR1 and CDR2: KGHDR, SFDVKD. The germline V and J ends were trimmed by 5 bases and 11 bases, with 11 bases remaining between them. The length of the CDR3 is 12 residues. CDR3 protein: CATSVDNSKLFF. DNA of the CDR3: TGTGCCACCAGTGTCGATAACTCTAAACTGTTTTTT.

J is TRBJ1-5 and V is TRBV18, with a tentative D call TRBD1 (6 bases). Germline V gene sequence: CDR1 KGHSH, CDR2 LQKENI. V lost 6 bases and J 1 base, leaving 10 bases between the germline ends. The CDR3 consists of 14 residues. The CDR3 DNA follows: TGTGCCAGCTCCCTCAGGGGCAGCAATCAGCCCCAGCATTTT. Translating gives CASSLRGSNQPQHF.

The chain employs TRBV28 and TRBJ2-3; maybe TRBD2 (6 bases). The CDR3 extends over 15 amino acids. CDR1 is MDHEN, CDR2 SYDVKM, per germline. V was trimmed by 3 bases and J by 1 base, leaving 11 bases between them. The CDR3 is CASSLAASGTDTQYF. The CDR3 DNA reads TGTGCCAGCAGTTTGGCCGCTAGCGGCACAGATACGCAGTATTTT.

The chain joins TRBV9 to TRBJ2-2, with D perhaps TRBD1 (5 bases). Germline values: CDR1 SGDLS, CDR2 YYNGEE. The CDR3 consists of 15 residues. Trimming removed 3 bases from V and 6 bases from J, with 15 bases in between. DNA for the CDR3: TGTGCCAGCAGCGGAAGGGGTTCCCTAGCCGGGGAGCTGTTTTTT. It encodes CASSGRGSLAGELFF. Full variable domain (outside the CDR3, taken from reference TRBV9 and TRBJ2-2): DSGVTQTPKHLITATGQRVTLRCSPRSGDLSVYWYQQSLDQGLQFLIQYYNGEERAKGNILERFSAQQFPDLHSELNLSSLELGDSALYFCASSGRGSLAGELFFGEGSRLTVL.

The V call is TRBV27, the J call TRBJ2-7, with 7 positions matching TRBD1. The CDR3 sequence is 13 residues long. J gave up 0 bases and V 6 bases, and 2 bases lay outside the gene matches. Germline lookup yields CDR1 MNHEY and CDR2 SMNVEV (reference sequence). CDR3 region: CASSRDSSYEQYF. The CDR3 bases are TGTGCCAGCAGCCGGGACAGCTCCTACGAGCAGTACTTC.

The chain links TRBV19 to TRBJ1-2, with D tentatively TRBD1 (5 bases). In germline, CDR1 is LNHDA, CDR2 SQIVND (reference sequence). The CDR3 has 11 residues. The V end lost 2 bases, the J end lost 8 bases, and 6 bases lay between the germline ends. CDR3 sequence (DNA): TGTGCCAGTAGTATAAGGGGCGGCTACACCTTC. This gives the protein CASSIRGGYTF.

This clone appeared a single time. This rearrangement joins TRBV6-4 to TRBJ2-1, with D perhaps TRBD2 (6 bases). The CDR3 totals 14 residues. Germline CDR1 reads MRHNA; CDR2 reads SNTAGT. V lost 0 bases and J lost 8, with 11 bases in between. The CDR3 nucleotides are TGTGCCAGCAGTGACTCGGGGGGAGGCGATGAGCAGTTCTTC. This translates into CASSDSGGGDEQFF.

This chain uses TRBV10-3 with TRBJ1-2; 10 positions match TRBD1. The V segment lost 7 bases and the J segment 4 bases; nucleotides outside the gene matches: 9. Looked up from germline, CDR1 is ENHRY and CDR2 is SYGVKD. This CDR3 comprises 15 residues. In nucleotides, the CDR3 is TGTGCCATCACCGACGACAGGGGGCGCGTCTATGGCTACACCTTC. This translates into CAITDDRGRVYGYTF.

This sequence joins TRBV5-8 and TRBJ2-7, with 7 nucleotides matching TRBD2. With 3 bases clipped from V and 2 bases from J, the junction kept 8 bases outside the gene matches. Germline V gene sequence: CDR1 SGHTS, CDR2 YDEGEE. CDR3 length: 15 amino acids. CDR3 DNA sequence: TGTGCCAGCAGCTCGGGCCTGCGGGAGCCCTACGAGCAGTACTTC. Protein: CASSSGLREPYEQYF.

The chain has TRBV5-8 and TRBJ2-4; 8 nucleotides agree with TRBD1. This CDR3 is built from 14 residues. Trimming cost V 4 bases and J 5 bases; bases outside gene matches: 5. Per the germline V gene, CDR1 is SGHTS and CDR2 is YDEGEE. The CDR3 sequence: CASSPRGLQNIQYF. CDR3 coding DNA: TGTGCCAGCAGCCCCAGGGGGCTGCAAAACATTCAGTACTTC.

A note on this clone: Other DNA sequences from this sample encode an identical CDR3 as well. The J gene is TRBJ2-1, the V gene TRBV7-9, with D tentatively TRBD2 (5 bases). With 5 bases removed from V and 0 bases from J, the gap between germline ends came to 11 bases. The V gene's germline CDR1 is SEHNR and CDR2 FQNEAQ (reference sequence). This CDR3 is 15 amino acids long. The CDR3 region is CASSPPGSSYNEQFF. Here the CDR3 DNA reads TGTGCCAGCAGCCCCCCGGGGAGCTCCTACAATGAGCAGTTCTTC.

The chain carries TRBV5-1 and TRBJ2-7, with D perhaps TRBD2 (5 bases). The ends were cut back, 6 bases at V and 0 bases at J, with 16 bases in the middle. There are 15 residues in the CDR3. Germline CDR1 reads SGHRS; CDR2 reads YFSETQ. The CDR3 DNA sequence: TGCGCCAGCAACTTCGGGAACGGGGTCTCCTACGAGCAGTACTTC. Translation: CASNFGNGVSYEQYF.

The chain is built from TRBV28 and TRBJ1-4; the match to TRBD1 covers 10 bases. The CDR3 is made up of 12 amino acids. In germline, CDR1 is MDHEN, CDR2 SYDVKM. With V trimmed by 6 bases and J by 10 bases, 2 bases remained unmatched. CDR3 nucleotide sequence: TGTGCCAGCAGGACAGGGGGCGGAAAACTGTTTTTT. This encodes CASRTGGGKLFF.